One and the same sample provided the 8 T cell receptor beta chains below, sequenced in a study of cytomegalovirus exposure and HLA in healthy donors (TCRdb year 2017). Library generation was performed with the immunoSEQ multiplex PCR assay. The multiplex PCR relied on a mix of 60 forward primers for TCR Vbeta segments and 13 reverse primers for TCR Jbeta segments. This is the immuneACCESS table as TCRdb keeps it, with only in-frame sequences that have V and J called. A part of the clones is gone; compared with another copy, unresolved V genes explain less than half, and the rest is unexplained. This sample is represented by about 150,000 clones; around 80% of them were singletons. The ten largest make up more than 1% of the sample. Sequenced material: PBMCs. Receptors originate from a boy younger than 10 in good health and CMV-seronegative.

J is TRBJ1-4 and V is TRBV7-2; D is possibly TRBD1 (5 bases). The CDR3 is made up of 15 amino acids. Trimming cost V 5 bases and J 8 bases, with 18 bases left between them. CDR1 is SGHTA and CDR2 is FQGNSA in the germline V gene. The CDR3 is CASSATDNQGEKLFF. The CDR3 DNA follows: TGTGCCAGCAGCGCCACGGACAATCAAGGCGAAAAACTGTTTTTT.

The chain links TRBV27 to TRBJ2-5; 10 bases match TRBD2. Trimming took 6 bases from V and 7 from J; bases not matched to a gene: 8. Germline lookup yields CDR1 MNHEY and CDR2 SMNVEV (reference sequence). The CDR3 sequence is 14 residues long. This chain's CDR3 is CASRWLAGAGTQYF. As DNA, the CDR3 is TGTGCCAGCAGGTGGCTAGCGGGAGCGGGGACCCAGTACTTC.

The chain has TRBV13 and TRBJ2-3; possibly TRBD2 for D (5 bases). Germline loops: CDR1 PRHDT, CDR2 FYEKMQ (reference sequence). The V end lost 4 bases, the J end lost 5 bases, and 7 bases lay between the germline ends. The CDR3 is made up of 12 amino acids. This chain's CDR3 is CASSSREDTQYF. Written as DNA, the CDR3 is TGTGCCAGCAGCTCGAGGGAAGATACGCAGTATTTT.

The chain combines TRBV7-2 with TRBJ2-7; D is unclear. CDR3 length: 11 amino acids. Germline CDR1 and CDR2: SGHTA and FQGNSA. Trimming pared 5 bases from V and 5 bases from J, leaving 7 bases between. The CDR3 DNA sequence: TGTGCCAGCAGCAATAGCAACGAGCAGTACTTC. Translating gives CASSNSNEQYF.

The rearrangement joins TRBV10-3 to TRBJ1-6, with D hard to call. From germline, CDR1 is ENHRY and CDR2 SYGVKD. The CDR3 is made up of 17 amino acids. The ends were cut back, 0 bases at V and 10 bases at J, with 19 bases in the middle. CDR3 sequence reads: CAISESTPGLPVSPLHF. CDR3 bases: TGTGCCATCAGTGAGTCAACCCCAGGACTACCAGTATCACCCCTCCACTTT.

J is TRBJ2-1 and V is TRBV5-1; D is perhaps TRBD2 (6 bases). Deletions cut 4 bases from V and 6 bases from J, with 8 bases between. Germline CDR1 is SGHRS and CDR2 is YFSETQ. The CDR3 is made up of 12 amino acids. In nucleotides, the CDR3 is TGCGCCAGCAGCACGGGACTCAATGAGCAGTTCTTC. This sequence encodes CASSTGLNEQFF.

This clone showed up just once. This sequence joins TRBV7-9 and TRBJ2-1; 7 bases fit TRBD1. The length of the CDR3 is 14 residues. Germline CDR1 is SEHNR and CDR2 is FQNEAQ (reference sequence). Germline trimming cut 5 bases from V and 2 bases from J; bases unmatched to any gene: 3. The DNA of the CDR3 is TGTGCCAGCAGCACGGGACAGCCCTACAATGAGCAGTTCTTC. Protein: CASSTGQPYNEQFF.

The J gene is TRBJ1-4, the V gene TRBV27, with 10 bases identical to TRBD1. The V segment lost 5 bases and the J segment 5 bases; nucleotides outside the gene matches: 8. The CDR3 length is 16 residues. Germline CDR1 is MNHEY and CDR2 is SMNVEV (reference sequence). CDR3: CASSLLSGQGNEKLFF. The CDR3 nucleotides read TGTGCCAGCAGTCTTCTCTCGGGACAGGGGAATGAAAAACTGTTTTTT.